The T cell receptor (beta chain) under discussion was sequenced for a study of read filtering for tumor transcriptome and immune sequencing. Turning to the study itself: 8 patients were R-ISS I, around 15 were R-ISS II, 7 were R-ISS III.

The V end was cut by 1 base, the J end by 7 bases, with 10 bases between. Germline V gene sequence: CDR1 LGHNA, CDR2 YNFKEQ. This CDR3 has 13 residues. This clonotype was seen repeatedly, ten times or more. This library used roughly 400 ng RNA and molecular barcoded adaptors spanning alpha/delta and beta/gamma chains. TCRdb used MiXCR to reprocess the reads, holding one entry per CDR3 protein. The sample lists over 45,000 distinct CDR3 sequences; 9.5% to 15% were seen once. Sampling of bone marrow took place during active disease in every patient. The TCR originated in a donor at least 40 years old with multiple myeloma. V is TRBV4-2 and J is TRBJ1-1; D call uncertain. The sequenced sample was a population of CD138-negative cells sorted from bone marrow. This chain's CDR3 is CASSQASGVEAFF. CDR3 DNA: TGTGCCAGCAGCCAAGCGTCGGGTGTTGAAGCTTTCTTT.